The T cell receptor (beta chain) under discussion was sequenced for a study of cytotoxic CD8 clonotypes in ibrutinib-treated CLL. Data came from immunoSEQ multiplex PCR; TCRdb stores just in-frame clones and leaves some out. The table records over 95,000 clones, about 50% of them present only once. The count of this clone is one. Sequenced material: PBMCs, taken after 24 months of ibrutinib treatment. This receptor was identified in a human donor with chronic lymphocytic leukemia.

CDR3: CASAIGGTEAFF. CDR3 DNA sequence: TGTGCCAGTGCGATTGGGGGCACTGAAGCTTTCTTT. The J gene is TRBJ1-1, the V gene TRBV19, with D possibly matching TRBD1 (5 bases). CDR1 LNHDA and CDR2 SQIVND come from the germline V gene (reference sequence). CDR3 length: 12 residues. Trimming cost V 8 bases and J 4 bases, with 11 bases left between them.